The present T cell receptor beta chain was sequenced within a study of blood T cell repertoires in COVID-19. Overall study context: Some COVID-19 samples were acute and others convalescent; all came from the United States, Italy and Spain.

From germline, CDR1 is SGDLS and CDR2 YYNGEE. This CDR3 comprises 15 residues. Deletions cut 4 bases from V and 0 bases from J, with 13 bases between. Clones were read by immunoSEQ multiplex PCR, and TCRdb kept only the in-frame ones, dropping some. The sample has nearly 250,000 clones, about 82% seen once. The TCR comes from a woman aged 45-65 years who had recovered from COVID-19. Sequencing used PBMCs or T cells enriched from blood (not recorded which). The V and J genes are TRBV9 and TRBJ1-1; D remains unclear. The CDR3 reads CASSLSGLMNTEAFF. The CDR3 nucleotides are TGTGCCAGCAGCCTATCAGGCCTTATGAACACTGAAGCTTTCTTT.